This T cell receptor beta chain originates from a study of T cells in Graves' hyperthyroidism and ophthalmopathy. At the level of the study: Upon initial diagnosis and before any treatment, peripheral blood was collected.

Diagnostic decisions used clinical symptoms, serum thyroxine and TRAb, thyroid ultrasound and orbital computed tomography. Many counts were recorded for this clonotype. RNA transcripts served as the template for amplifying TCR beta CDR3 regions. HTBI primers were the set used in a first-round RT-PCR of the TCR CDR3. One entry per CDR3 protein, called by TCRdb with MiXCR from the multiplex PCR reads. This table has roughly 740,000 distinct CDR3 sequences, less than 20% appearing once. Germline values: CDR1 SGHVS, CDR2 FQNEAQ. Trimming left V 1 base short and J 6 bases short, with 16 bases between. The CDR3 consists of 16 residues.

The chain joins TRBV7-8 to TRBJ1-5, with D possibly matching TRBD1 (5 bases). The source of this sequence is a young man with Graves' hyperthyroidism. Sequenced sample: blood. This CDR3 reads CASSLGGGPWGQPQHF. For the CDR3, the DNA is TGTGCCAGCAGCTTAGGGGGCGGTCCCTGGGGTCAGCCCCAGCATTTT.